A single sample gave rise to the 11 T cell receptor beta chains below, sequenced in a study of post-analysis software for immune sequencing data. The authors incorporated unique molecular identifiers into the TCR beta cDNA libraries. TCRdb independently ran MiXCR on the PCR reads; one entry per CDR3 protein. There are about 400,000 distinct CDR3 sequences in the sample; 30% to 45% occur only once, and around 15% lies in the top ten. The antigens for these receptors are not known. Study-level findings and limits: Five TRBV segments appeared more often in patients than in controls, and TRBV5-6, TRBV5-1 and TRBV20-1 were among these.

Sequencing was done on a sample of blood. The receptors stem from a girl aged 5-17 years with multiple sclerosis.

V usage is TRBV6-5 and J usage is TRBJ2-3; D remains ambiguous. The ends were cut back, 5 bases at V and 1 base at J, with 13 bases in the middle. Germline V gene lookup returns CDR1 MNHEY and CDR2 SVGAGI. The CDR3 covers 15 residues. The CDR3: CASSRLGGGTDTQYF. For the CDR3, the DNA is TGTGCCAGCAGTCGCCTGGGTGGGGGCACAGATACGCAGTATTTT.

This clonotype showed up just a few times. V is TRBV7-8 and J is TRBJ2-1; D ambiguous. Germline CDR1 reads SGHVS; CDR2 reads FQNEAQ. Trimming left V 5 bases short and J 4 bases short, with 18 bases between. There are 16 residues in the CDR3. For the CDR3, the DNA is TGTGCCAGCAGCCCCCTCTGGTCTATGGGTTACAATGAGCAGTTCTTC. This gives the protein CASSPLWSMGYNEQFF.

The chain links TRBV7-9 to TRBJ1-5; D is undetermined. Trimming took 3 bases from V and 0 from J, leaving 9 bases between them. The CDR3 extends over 15 amino acids. Per germline, CDR1 SEHNR and CDR2 FQNEAQ (reference sequence). The DNA for the CDR3 is TGTGCCAGCAGCTTCGGCGATCTTAGCAATCAGCCCCAGCATTTT. Protein: CASSFGDLSNQPQHF.

The CDR3 protein is CASSTGQYYYEQYF. As DNA, the CDR3 is TGTGCCAGCAGTACGGGACAATATTACTACGAGCAGTACTTC. The chain is built from TRBV27 and TRBJ2-7; D possibly corresponds to TRBD1 (6 bases). Germline CDR1 reads MNHEY; CDR2 reads SMNVEV (reference sequence). The length of the CDR3 is 14 residues. V was clipped by 5 bases and J by 3 bases, with 14 bases between them.

Only a few counts were recorded for this clonotype. The chain has TRBV11-1 and TRBJ1-1; 8 bases are a match to TRBD1. CDR1 is SGHAT, CDR2 FQDESV, per germline (reference sequence). J was trimmed by 2 bases and V by 5 bases; bases with no gene match: 4. This CDR3 region has 14 residues. DNA of the CDR3: TGTGCCAGCAGCCCAGGGGGCTCCAACACTGAAGCTTTCTTT. Translation gives CASSPGGSNTEAFF.

The gene calls are TRBV4-1 and TRBJ1-1; unclear D gene. Germline V gives CDR1 MGHRA, CDR2 YSYEKL. Trimming took 2 bases from V and 4 from J, leaving 8 bases between them. This CDR3 comprises 13 residues. In DNA form, the CDR3 reads TGCGCCAGCAGCCAACAGCGCCCCACTGAAGCTTTCTTT. Protein: CASSQQRPTEAFF.

This clonotype was seen once. This chain uses TRBV6-2 or TRBV6-3 with TRBJ1-5; 8 bases agree with TRBD1. After removal of 5 bases from V and 9 bases from J, the junction contained 9 bases not matched to a gene. The CDR3 is 14 amino acids. CDR1 and CDR2 (germline): MNHEY, SVGEGT. The CDR3 is CASSMTGEARPQHF. The CDR3 DNA reads TGTGCCAGCAGTATGACAGGGGAGGCACGGCCCCAGCATTTT.

J is TRBJ1-2 and V is TRBV6-2 or TRBV6-3; no reliable D call. The germline gives CDR1 MNHEY, CDR2 SVGEGT. The CDR3 contains 14 residues. V was clipped by 2 bases and J by 10 bases, with 17 bases between them. CDR3 amino acids: CASSYKLLRVDYTF. The CDR3 DNA is TGTGCCAGCAGTTACAAGCTCCTTAGAGTTGACTACACCTTC.

This clonotype has more than one count but fewer than ten. The V gene is TRBV10-3, the J gene TRBJ1-2, with D unresolved. The V and J ends lost 10 bases and 8 bases respectively, with 20 bases between them. The germline CDR1 and CDR2 sequences are ENHRY and SYGVKD. This CDR3 spans 13 amino acids. CDR3 sequence: CATSLEGREGYTF. In DNA form, the CDR3 reads TGTGCCACCTCTCTTGAGGGTCGGGAGGGCTACACCTTC.

The chain joins TRBV7-9 to TRBJ2-5; 7 bases align to TRBD2. Trimming cost V 0 bases and J 5 bases; bases outside gene matches: 3. Germline values: CDR1 SEHNR, CDR2 FQNEAQ (reference sequence). This CDR3 is 14 amino acids long. CDR3 sequence reads: CASSLAVSGETQYF. In DNA form, the CDR3 reads TGTGCCAGCAGCTTAGCGGTTAGCGGGGAGACCCAGTACTTC.

This clonotype was observed a handful of times. The CDR3 DNA sequence: TGTGCCACCAGCGGATGGACAGTGGATGGGGAATACAATGAGCAGTTCTTC. It specifies CATSGWTVDGEYNEQFF. This rearrangement joins TRBV15 to TRBJ2-1; D is possibly TRBD1 (6 bases). Germline loops: CDR1 LNHNV, CDR2 YYDKDF (reference sequence). This CDR3 contains 17 residues. Trimming pared 5 bases from V and 4 bases from J, leaving 21 bases between. Drawing the rest from reference TRBV15 and TRBJ2-1, the complete variable domain is DAMVIQNPRYQVTQFGKPVTLSCSQTLNHNVMYWYQQKSSQAPKLLFHYYDKDFNNEADTPDNFQSRRPNTSFCFLDIRSPGLGDTAMYLCATSGWTVDGEYNEQFFGPGTRLTVL.